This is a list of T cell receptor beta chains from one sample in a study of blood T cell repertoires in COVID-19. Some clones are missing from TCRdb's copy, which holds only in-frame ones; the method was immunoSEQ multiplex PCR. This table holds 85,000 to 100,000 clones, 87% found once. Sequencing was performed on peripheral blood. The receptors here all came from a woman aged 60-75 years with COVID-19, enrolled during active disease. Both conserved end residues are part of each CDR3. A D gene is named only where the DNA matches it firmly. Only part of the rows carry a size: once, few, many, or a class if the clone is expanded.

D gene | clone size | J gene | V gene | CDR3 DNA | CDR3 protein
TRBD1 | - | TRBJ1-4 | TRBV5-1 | TGCGCCAGCAGCTTGGTTGGGACAGGGGATGAAAAACTGTTTTTT | CASSLVGTGDEKLFF
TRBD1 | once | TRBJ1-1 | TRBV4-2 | TGTGCCAGCAGCCGCCGGGACAGGCGCAACATGAACACTGAAGCTTTCTTT | CASSRRDRRNMNTEAFF
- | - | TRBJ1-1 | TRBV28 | TGTGCCAGCACCCAAATGAACACTGAAGCTTTCTTT | CASTQMNTEAFF
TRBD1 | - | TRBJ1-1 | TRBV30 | TGTGCCTGGAGTGTAAGTCTGGGACAGATAACTGAAGCTTTCTTT | CAWSVSLGQITEAFF
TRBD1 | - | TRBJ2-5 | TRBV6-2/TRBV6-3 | TGTGCCAGCAGTTACCTCCGTTACAGGGGGCGAGGGGAGACCCAGTACTTC | CASSYLRYRGRGETQYF
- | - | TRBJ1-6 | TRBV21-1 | TGTGCCAGCAGCAAAGGGGCAGGGAACTATAATTCACCCCTCCACTTT | CASSKGAGNYNSPLHF
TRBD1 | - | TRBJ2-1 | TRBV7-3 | TGTGCCAGCAGCCCCGGGACAGGGCTTTATTTGGGCAATGAGCAGTTCTTC | CASSPGTGLYLGNEQFF
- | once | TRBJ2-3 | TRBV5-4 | TGTGCCAGCAGCTTGGAGGACTCCTACACAGATACGCAGTATTTT | CASSLEDSYTDTQYF
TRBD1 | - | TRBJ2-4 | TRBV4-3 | TGCGCCAGCAGCCATGGACAGGGGGCAAACATTCAGTACTTC | CASSHGQGANIQYF
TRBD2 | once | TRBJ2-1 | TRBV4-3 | TGCGCCAGCAGCCTCACTTCGGGGGGTTCCTACAATGAGCAGTTCTTC | CASSLTSGGSYNEQFF
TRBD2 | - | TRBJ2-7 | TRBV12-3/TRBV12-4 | TGTGCCAGCAGACGGACTAGCGGTCCCGAGCAGTACTTC | CASRRTSGPEQYF
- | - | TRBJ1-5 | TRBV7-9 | TGTGCCAGCAGCGCGACAGGCGGCAATCAGCCCCAGCATTTT | CASSATGGNQPQHF
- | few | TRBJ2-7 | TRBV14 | TGTGCCAGCAGCCACGGCACAGGCCTTACCTACGAGCAGTACTTC | CASSHGTGLTYEQYF
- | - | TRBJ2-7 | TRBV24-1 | TGTGCCACCAGTGACAAGACTAGCTACGAGCAGTACTTC | CATSDKTSYEQYF
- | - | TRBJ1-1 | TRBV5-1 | TGCGCCAGCAGCTTAACGGGACAAATGAACACTGAAGCTTTCTTT | CASSLTGQMNTEAFF
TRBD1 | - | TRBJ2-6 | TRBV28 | TGTGCCAGCAGTCCCGGGACAGGGGCTGGGGCCAACGTCCTGACTTTC | CASSPGTGAGANVLTF
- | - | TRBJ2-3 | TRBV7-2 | TGTGCCAGCAGCTTACACAGGGGCACAGATACGCAGTATTTT | CASSLHRGTDTQYF
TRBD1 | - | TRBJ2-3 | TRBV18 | TGTGCCAGCTCACCAGCGGACAGGGTCGCCCCCACAGATACGCAGTATTTT | CASSPADRVAPTDTQYF
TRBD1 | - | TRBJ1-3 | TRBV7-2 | TGTGCCAGCAGCTTAGCGGGACAGCTGTATGGAAACACCATATATTTT | CASSLAGQLYGNTIYF
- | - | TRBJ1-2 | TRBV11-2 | TGTGCCAGCAGCTTAAGGGGTGAGAACTATGGCTACACCTTC | CASSLRGENYGYTF
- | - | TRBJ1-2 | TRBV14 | TGTGCCAGCAGCCAAGCAGGGTCGGGCTATGGCTACACCTTC | CASSQAGSGYGYTF
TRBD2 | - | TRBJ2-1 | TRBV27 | TGTGCCAGCAGGGGGACTAGCGTGTACAATGAGCAGTTCTTC | CASRGTSVYNEQFF
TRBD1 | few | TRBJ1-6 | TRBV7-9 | TGTGCCAGCAGCCATCGGACAGGGGAAGCCGTGGGGTCTTCACCCCTCCACTTT | CASSHRTGEAVGSSPLHF
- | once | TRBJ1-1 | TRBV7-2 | TGTGCCAGCAGCCCTCTCCAACAGGGTTGGGACACTGAAGCTTTCTTT | CASSPLQQGWDTEAFF
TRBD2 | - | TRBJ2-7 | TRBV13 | TGTGCCAGCACTCGGCGGGCTAGCGGGGGGTTCAACGAGCAGTACTTC | CASTRRASGGFNEQYF
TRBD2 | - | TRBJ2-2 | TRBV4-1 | TGCGCCAGCAGCCAAGGCCGGGGGGTTTCCGGGGAGCTGTTTTTT | CASSQGRGVSGELFF
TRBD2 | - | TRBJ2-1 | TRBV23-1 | TGCGCCAGCAACGACCCGGGACTAGCGGGGGGCTGGTACAATGAGCAGTTCTTC | CASNDPGLAGGWYNEQFF
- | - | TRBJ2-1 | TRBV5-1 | TGCGCCAGCAGCTTGGTCGGGGGCTCCTACAATGAGCAGTTCTTC | CASSLVGGSYNEQFF
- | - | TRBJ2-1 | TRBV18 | TGTGCCAGCTCCCCCGGGAGCTCCTACAATGAGCAGTTCTTC | CASSPGSSYNEQFF
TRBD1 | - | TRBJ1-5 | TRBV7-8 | TGTGCCAGCAGCTTACTAGGGGGCAAGCAGCCCCAGCATTTT | CASSLLGGKQPQHF
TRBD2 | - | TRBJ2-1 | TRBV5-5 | TGTGCCAGCAGCCCGAGGACTAGCGGGGGGGCCTGGTCCTACAATGAGCAGTTCTTC | CASSPRTSGGAWSYNEQFF
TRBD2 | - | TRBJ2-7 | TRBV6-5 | TGTGCCAGCACCCGAGCGGGGGTCTACGAGCAGTACTTC | CASTRAGVYEQYF
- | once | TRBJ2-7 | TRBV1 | TGCACCAGCAGCCAAGTTCTGGGAGCGGGGGGGCCTTGGGAGCAGTACTTC | CTSSQVLGAGGPWEQYF
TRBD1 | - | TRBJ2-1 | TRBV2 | TGTGCCAGCAGTCCGGACAGGGGGAATGAGCAGTTCTTC | CASSPDRGNEQFF
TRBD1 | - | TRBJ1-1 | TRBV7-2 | TGTGCCAGCAGAAGACAGGGTAGGGACACTGAAGCTTTCTTT | CASRRQGRDTEAFF
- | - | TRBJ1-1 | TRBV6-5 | TGTGCCAGCAACCCCCGAGGGCTAATGAACACTGAAGCTTTCTTT | CASNPRGLMNTEAFF
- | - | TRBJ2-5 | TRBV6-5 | TGTGCCAGCAGTTACTCGTCAGGGGAGACCCAGTACTTC | CASSYSSGETQYF
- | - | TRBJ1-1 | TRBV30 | TGTGCCTGGAGTGCGTCAGGGAGGGACACTGAAGCTTTCTTT | CAWSASGRDTEAFF
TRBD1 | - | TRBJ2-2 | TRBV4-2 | TGTGCCAGCAGCTTCCGACAGGGCGGGGAGCTGTTTTTT | CASSFRQGGELFF
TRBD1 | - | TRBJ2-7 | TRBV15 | TGTGCCACCAGCAGAGATCCGTCGGGACAGGGCTACGAGCAGTACTTC | CATSRDPSGQGYEQYF
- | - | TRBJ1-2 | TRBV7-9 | TGTGCCAGCAGAGCGGACAGCACGGGGTATGGCTACACCTTC | CASRADSTGYGYTF
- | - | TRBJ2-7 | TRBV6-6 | TGTGCCAGCAACTCCCCTCTGGTAGTCCCCGAGCAGTACTTC | CASNSPLVVPEQYF
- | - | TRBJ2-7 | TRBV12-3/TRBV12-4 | TGTGCCAGCTCCGGACGGGAATACGAGCAGTACTTC | CASSGREYEQYF
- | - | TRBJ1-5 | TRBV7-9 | TGTGCCAGCAGCTTAGGACTTCAGCCCCAGCATTTT | CASSLGLQPQHF
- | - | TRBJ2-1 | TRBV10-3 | TGTGCCGTCACGGGCTCCTACAATGAGCAGTTCTTC | CAVTGSYNEQFF
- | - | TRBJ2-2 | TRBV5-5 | TGTGCCAGCAGCCCCCTTTTAAACACCGGGGAGCTGTTTTTT | CASSPLLNTGELFF
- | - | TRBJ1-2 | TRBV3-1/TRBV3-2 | TGTGCCAGCAGCCAAGATAGCCGACTCGGGGGCTACACCTTC | CASSQDSRLGGYTF
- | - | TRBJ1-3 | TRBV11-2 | TGTGCCAGCAGCTCACGGGTAACCTCTGGAAACACCATATATTTT | CASSSRVTSGNTIYF